This T cell receptor (beta chain) was found in a study of blood T cell repertoires in COVID-19. Overall study context: Collection of acute and convalescent COVID-19 samples took place in the United States, Italy and Spain. T cells, B-cell-depleted T cells, or PBMCs provided the cDNA or gDNA that served as material.

Original processing notes: Quantification of nucleated cells was approximated via reference gene primer amplification. Method: immunoSEQ multiplex PCR; TCRdb's copy keeps in-frame clones and lacks some. From that table come the V and J calls and clone size; the DNA was used to work out D and trimming. The data contain roughly 260,000 clones, 88% of them singletons. The germline V gene has CDR1 SGHVS and CDR2 FNYEAQ. The CDR3 is made up of 16 amino acids. Trimming cost V 3 bases and J 0 bases, with 11 bases left between them. Seattle enrolled patients during active infection and tracked them longitudinally.

Material: peripheral blood. The chain links TRBV7-6 to TRBJ1-4; unclear D gene. This clonotype was sampled from a woman in her twenties or thirties with COVID-19, enrolled during active disease. CDR3: CASSLEGPATNEKLFF. The CDR3 DNA is TGTGCCAGCAGCTTGGAGGGCCCGGCAACTAATGAAAAACTGTTTTTT.